The clone carrying this T cell receptor beta chain was seen many times. Antigen specificity is unknown. Not a single patient had been given any form of treatment at any point before undergoing thyroid surgery. Methods used by the authors: Building a distant-metastasis classifier for papillary thyroid cancer drew on CDR3 differences across clinicopathological groups. Via MiXCR, TCRdb re-called the PCR reads. V and J calls and clone size were set by TCRdb, not the authors. The sample yields about 39,000 clones, 15% to 20% seen once. Trimming took 5 bases from V and 4 from J; bases not matched to a gene: 12. The CDR3 contains 16 residues. The germline V gene has CDR1 SGHTA and CDR2 FQGNSA. The entry originates in a study of metastatic and nonmetastatic thyroid tumors. Study background: Comparison of repertoires was carried out across blood and tumor or nodule tissue from malignant and benign thyroid patients. Overall study findings and caveats: It was reportedly found that TCR beta diversity was significantly higher in malignant thyroid tumors than in benign nodules, a difference seen in both blood and tumor samples.

The chain joins TRBV7-2 to TRBJ2-5; 8 nucleotides agree with TRBD2. The sequenced sample consisted of tumor tissue. The source is a female donor with papillary thyroid cancer or a benign thyroid nodule (not recorded which). Some clones in this sample may be carry-over from other donors' samples. CDR3 nucleotide sequence: TGTGCCAGCAGCGTAATGCCAGCGGGGGCTGGAGAGACCCAGTACTTC. This translates into CASSVMPAGAGETQYF.